The 27 T cell receptor beta chains presented below share a single source sample, sequenced in a study of T cell changes during pregnancy in multiple sclerosis. This table comes from immunoSEQ multiplex PCR, and its TCRdb copy is limited to in-frame clones, with some not included. The sample shows 88,000 or so clones, about 90% of them seen only once. The specimen was peripheral blood, collected before pregnancy. The receptor source for this set is a female donor with multiple sclerosis, enrolled in a pregnancy study.

The chain uses TRBV28 and TRBJ1-1; TRBD1 is a possible D gene (6 bases). Trimming took 1 base from V and 0 from J, leaving 18 bases between them. There are 18 residues in the CDR3. Germline CDR1 is MDHEN and CDR2 is SYDVKM. Here the CDR3 reads CASSLYQINRAMNTEAFF. The CDR3 DNA sequence: TGTGCCAGCAGTTTATACCAGATAAACAGGGCCATGAACACTGAAGCTTTCTTT.

The chain combines TRBV4-3 with TRBJ2-1, with D perhaps TRBD2 (7 bases). Germline V gene data show CDR1 as LGHNA and CDR2 as YSLEER. This CDR3 is 16 amino acids long. Trimming removed 1 base from V and 7 bases from J, with 17 bases in between. The CDR3 nucleotides are TGCGCCAGCAGCCAAGGGGGGGGGCGCAATGTAAATGAGCAGTTCTTC. It encodes CASSQGGGRNVNEQFF.

The rearrangement joins TRBV4-2 to TRBJ2-3; 9 nucleotides match TRBD2. Trimming removed 0 bases from V and 2 bases from J; junction bases left unmatched: 15. Germline assignment: CDR1 LGHNA and CDR2 YNFKEQ. The CDR3 contains 20 residues. Here the CDR3 reads CASSQEWSAGGPPHTDTQYF. The CDR3 DNA reads as TGTGCCAGCAGCCAAGAATGGTCAGCGGGAGGTCCCCCCCACACAGATACGCAGTATTTT.

The CDR3: CASSQYRNRFF. As DNA, the CDR3 is TGTGCCAGCAGTCAATACAGAAACAGGTTCTTC. The chain recombines TRBV28 with TRBJ2-1; D remains unclear. This CDR3 is built from 11 residues. CDR1 and CDR2 from the germline V gene are MDHEN and SYDVKM. Trimming took off 5 bases at V and 15 bases at J, with 14 bases between the two ends.

The rearrangement links TRBV11-3 to TRBJ1-2, with 10 bases fitting TRBD1. The V segment lost 7 bases and the J segment 3 bases; nucleotides outside the gene matches: 14. The CDR3 spans 17 residues. Germline lookup yields CDR1 SGHNT and CDR2 YENEEA. The CDR3, as DNA: TGTGCCAGCATCCGGGACAGGGGACCCCGAGACCACTATGGCTACACCTTC. Translation gives CASIRDRGPRDHYGYTF.

This chain links TRBV7-9 with TRBJ2-3; 9 bases align to TRBD2. The CDR3 is 18 residues long. V shed 7 bases, J shed 2 bases, and the junction held 16 bases outside the gene matches. Germline V CDR1 and CDR2: SEHNR, FQNEAQ (reference sequence). CDR3 sequence (DNA): TGTGCCAGCATCAACTGGGCGGGAGGGAATTCCCCCACAGATACGCAGTATTTT. Translated, it gives CASINWAGGNSPTDTQYF.

The gene calls are TRBV28 and TRBJ2-1, with TRBD1 as a possible D gene (5 bases). The germline CDR1 and CDR2 sequences are MDHEN and SYDVKM. V was shortened by 10 bases and J by 3 bases, with 16 bases between the two germline ends. There are 14 residues in the CDR3. The CDR3 is CAITGPGIYNEQFF. As DNA, the CDR3 is TGTGCCATTACCGGGCCAGGGATCTACAATGAGCAGTTCTTC.

This clone was observed once. J is TRBJ2-7 and V is TRBV5-1; a weak D match, TRBD2 (6 bases). Germline V gene sequence: CDR1 SGHRS, CDR2 YFSETQ. V lost 4 bases to trimming and J lost 2 bases, with 10 bases between them. There are 13 residues in the CDR3. The CDR3 protein is CASSRAGTYEQYF. The CDR3 DNA reads TGCGCCAGCAGCCGGGCGGGGACCTACGAGCAGTACTTC. Together with reference TRBV5-1 and TRBJ2-7, the CDR3 gives the full variable domain: KAGVTQTPRYLIKTRGQQVTLSCSPISGHRSVSWYQQTPGQGLQFLFEYFSETQRNKGNFPGRFSGRQFSNSRSEMNVSTLELGDSALYLCASSRAGTYEQYFGPGTRLTVT.

V and J are TRBV7-3 and TRBJ2-3; D unclear. Germline CDR1 is SGHTA and CDR2 is FQGTGA. V was clipped by 5 bases and J by 2 bases, with 8 bases between them. The length of the CDR3 is 13 residues. CDR3 DNA: TGTGCCAGCAGCCCCGAGAACACAGATACGCAGTATTTT. This sequence encodes CASSPENTDTQYF.

The gene calls are TRBV6-5 and TRBJ2-7; D not certain. V gave up 4 bases and J gave up 4 bases, with 8 bases separating them. Per germline, CDR1 MNHEY and CDR2 SVGAGI. This CDR3 is 12 amino acids long. CDR3 in DNA: TGTGCCAGCAGTTTCAGCGCGTACGAGCAGTACTTC. It translates to CASSFSAYEQYF.

The chain recombines TRBV27 with TRBJ2-1, with D possibly being TRBD1 (7 bases). CDR1 is MNHEY and CDR2 is SMNVEV in the germline V gene (reference sequence). The CDR3 runs 13 residues. Trimming pared 2 bases from V and 7 bases from J, leaving 9 bases between. The CDR3 DNA reads TGTGCCAGCAGTTTAGCAGGGGGGAATGAGCAGTTCTTC. Translated: CASSLAGGNEQFF.

CDR3 amino acids: CASSEDGGSGNTIYF. The DNA for the CDR3 is TGTGCCAGCAGTGAAGACGGAGGCTCTGGAAACACCATATATTTT. The chain is built from TRBV6-1 and TRBJ1-3, with D hard to call. CDR1 and CDR2 (germline): MNHNS, SASEGT. The CDR3 covers 15 residues. The V end was cut by 1 base, the J end by 0 bases, with 7 bases between.

The chain combines TRBV2 with TRBJ2-7, with a weak D call TRBD1 (5 bases). V was shortened by 2 bases and J by 2 bases, with 13 bases between the two germline ends. Germline V CDR1 and CDR2: SNHLY, FYNNEI. The CDR3 runs to 15 residues. This CDR3 is CASSESRGSTYEQYF. Written as DNA, the CDR3 is TGTGCCAGCAGTGAAAGTAGGGGCAGCACCTACGAGCAGTACTTC.

V and J are TRBV28 and TRBJ2-7, with D possibly being TRBD1 (5 bases). The V gene lost 3 bases and the J gene lost 5 bases, with 11 bases spanning the gap. Germline loops: CDR1 MDHEN, CDR2 SYDVKM. CDR3 size: 13 residues. The CDR3 bases are TGTGCCAGCAGTTTTCAGGGTTGGAACGAGCAGTACTTC. Its translation: CASSFQGWNEQYF.

This clone was seen a few times. The V and J genes are TRBV27 and TRBJ2-7, with D hard to call. This CDR3 region has 14 residues. In germline, CDR1 is MNHEY, CDR2 SMNVEV (reference sequence). V lost 2 bases to trimming and J lost 2 bases, with 10 bases between them. The DNA for the CDR3 is TGTGCCAGCAGTTTAGGCGGCCGAACCTACGAGCAGTACTTC. Amino acids: CASSLGGRTYEQYF.

The V gene is TRBV10-2, the J gene TRBJ1-2; D not certain. CDR1 and CDR2 (germline): WSHSY, SAAADI. Trimming took 5 bases from V and 3 from J, leaving 7 bases between them. The CDR3 runs 12 residues. The CDR3 DNA follows: TGCGCCAGCAGTCAATCGGACTATGGCTACACCTTC. Translation gives CASSQSDYGYTF.

This chain links TRBV19 with TRBJ1-5, with 8 bases aligning to TRBD1. The CDR3 sequence is 15 residues long. Germline V gene data show CDR1 as LNHDA and CDR2 as SQIVND (reference sequence). V lost 5 bases and J lost 6; bases outside the gene matches: 9. The CDR3 is CASSSGQGRGQPQHF. CDR3 coding DNA: TGTGCCAGTAGTTCCGGACAGGGAAGGGGTCAGCCCCAGCATTTT.

This clone has just one count. The chain is built from TRBV30 and TRBJ1-3; no clear D. Deletions cut 0 bases from V and 9 bases from J, with 6 bases between. The CDR3 sequence is 11 residues long. Germline-derived CDR1 and CDR2 are GTSNPN and SVGIG (reference sequence). The CDR3 region has the DNA TGTGCCTGGAGTGTACTCGTCACCATATATTTT. Its translation is CAWSVLVTIYF.

The CDR3 is CASSTSGYNEQFF. In DNA, the CDR3 is TGTGCCAGCAGTACTAGCGGATACAATGAGCAGTTCTTC. The chain recombines TRBV9 with TRBJ2-1; 8 positions match TRBD2. J gave up 4 bases and V 5 bases, and 2 bases lay outside the gene matches. Germline V gene data show CDR1 as SGDLS and CDR2 as YYNGEE. The CDR3 loop spans 13 amino acids. The full variable domain, with the rest looked up from reference TRBV9 and TRBJ2-1, is DSGVTQTPKHLITATGQRVTLRCSPRSGDLSVYWYQQSLDQGLQFLIQYYNGEERAKGNILERFSAQQFPDLHSELNLSSLELGDSALYFCASSTSGYNEQFFGPGTRLTVL.

This clone was detected once. V is TRBV18 and J is TRBJ1-2; 8 bases map to TRBD1. There are 14 residues in the CDR3. Germline V gene lookup returns CDR1 KGHSH and CDR2 LQKENI. V shed 9 bases and J 5 bases; nucleotides not matched to a gene: 11. CDR3 coding DNA: TGTGCCAGTCACGGACAGGGACAACATTATGGCTACACCTTC. It is translated as CASHGQGQHYGYTF.

The chain is built from TRBV29-1 and TRBJ2-1; TRBD2 is a possible D gene (6 bases). Germline CDR1 is SQVTM and CDR2 is ANQGSEA. V lost 4 bases to trimming and J lost 4 bases, with 11 bases between them. The CDR3 totals 13 residues. The CDR3 spells CSVAGTLYNEQFF. CDR3 coding DNA: TGCAGCGTTGCCGGGACTCTGTACAATGAGCAGTTCTTC.

The CDR3 loop reads CASSPPGTGLGEQYF. The CDR3 region has the DNA TGTGCCAGCAGCCCACCCGGGACAGGGCTCGGGGAGCAGTACTTC. This chain connects TRBV11-2 to TRBJ2-7; TRBD1 aligns across 9 bases. With V trimmed by 5 bases and J by 7 bases, 12 bases remained unmatched. Germline assignment: CDR1 SGHAT and CDR2 FQNNGV. The CDR3 runs to 15 residues.

The genes are TRBV7-9 and TRBJ2-3, with 7 bases aligning to TRBD1. V was clipped by 8 bases and J by 3 bases; unmatched bases: 8. Germline CDR1 and CDR2: SEHNR and FQNEAQ (reference sequence). This CDR3 region has 14 residues. The CDR3 DNA is TGTGCCAGCGGACAGGAAGGCAGGACAGATACGCAGTATTTT. Its protein is CASGQEGRTDTQYF.

The V call is TRBV28, the J call TRBJ1-1, with a weak D call TRBD1 (5 bases). Trimming stripped 2 bases from V and 5 bases from J, with 15 bases between. Germline lookup yields CDR1 MDHEN and CDR2 SYDVKM. The CDR3 covers 15 residues. CDR3 loop: CASSLKLGGYTEAFF. In DNA, the CDR3 is TGTGCCAGCAGTTTAAAGTTGGGGGGGTATACTGAAGCTTTCTTT. The complete variable domain, with remaining parts taken from reference TRBV28 and TRBJ1-1, reads DVKVTQSSRYLVKRTGEKVFLECVQDMDHENMFWYRQDPGLGLRLIYFSYDVKMKEKGDIPEGYSVSREKKERFSLILESASTNQTSMYLCASSLKLGGYTEAFFGQGTRLTVV.

This chain joins TRBV7-3 and TRBJ2-2; 11 bases align to TRBD2. Trimming cost V 5 bases and J 5 bases; bases outside gene matches: 7. In germline, CDR1 is SGHTA, CDR2 FQGTGA. This CDR3 is built from 16 residues. CDR3 residues: CASSPTTSGDTGELFF. The CDR3 region has the DNA TGTGCCAGCAGCCCAACGACTAGCGGGGATACCGGGGAGCTGTTTTTT.

In regard to this clone: Other DNA sequences within the sample encode an identical CDR3. The chain employs TRBV27 and TRBJ1-5; 11 bases fit TRBD1. Per the germline V gene, CDR1 is MNHEY and CDR2 is SMNVEV (reference sequence). The CDR3 spans 16 residues. Unmatched junction bases numbered 4, after V lost 4 bases and J lost 2 bases. The CDR3 DNA reads as TGTGCCAGCAGTTCAGGGACAGGGGGGGGCAATCAGCCCCAGCATTTT. Protein product: CASSSGTGGGNQPQHF.

The chain combines TRBV11-3 with TRBJ2-1, with TRBD1 as a possible D gene (6 bases). V was pared by 5 bases and J by 6 bases, with 14 bases between. The CDR3 extends over 14 amino acids. Per the germline V gene, CDR1 is SGHNT and CDR2 is YENEEA. The CDR3 region is CASSSRGWGNEQFF. Here the CDR3 DNA reads TGTGCCAGCAGCAGCAGGGGTTGGGGCAATGAGCAGTTCTTC.